This TCR beta chain originates from a study of blood T cell repertoires in COVID-19 (dated by TCRdb to 2019 to 2021). For context, the study as a whole: The collaborator samples originated in the United States, Italy and Spain and spanned the acute and convalescent phases of COVID-19. The repertoires were released in a freely available public database intended as a resource for research on the immune response to SARS-CoV-2. A de-identified subject ID, COVID-19 status, age in years and sex were almost always included in the sample metadata. Subjects who had been exposed to COVID-19, were actively infected with it, or had recovered from it provided the deeply sampled blood TCRbeta repertoires that made up the dataset. Where available, HLA class I and class II types were taken from metadata supplied by the sample provider and were not determined by assay-based typing. The samples were drawn from two sources: the first 160 participants of the ongoing ImmuneRACE study, and 950 to 1,500 subjects contributed by 6 global collaborators. The material from the prospective study consisted of cDNA or gDNA derived from T cells, B-cell-depleted T cells, or PBMCs. What the research found in general, with its limitations: The amount of clinical and demographic metadata varied by source and participant and was provided uncurated.

Each collaborating institution followed its own protocols to collect whole blood in K2EDTA tubes. For TCRbeta analysis, collaborator samples were shipped as frozen whole blood, as isolated PBMCs, or as DNA extracted from either sample type. The immunoSEQ Assay, a bias-controlled multiplex PCR, was used to amplify TCRbeta CDR3 regions from genomic DNA. In the paper's pipeline: Nucleated cell counts per sample were estimated from amplification of reference gene primers within the assay. To quantify the absolute abundance of each unique TCRbeta CDR3 rearrangement, sequence reads were collapsed and filtered. For each sample, productive Simpson clonality was calculated by taking the square root of Simpson's diversity index across productive rearrangements. Drawn from immuneACCESS, this table holds only the in-frame rearrangements with V and J called that TCRdb kept. Clones are partly lost; checked studies trace under half to an unresolved V gene and leave the rest unexplained. That table gives V, J and clone size, and the DNA gave D and trimming. This sample holds tens of thousands of clones; roughly 87% were observed only once. Jointly, the top ten make up roughly 7.2% of the sample.

A word on this clone: Its antigen has not been determined. Nothing much larger sits one base from this clone, and base qualities are not available.

The sample was peripheral blood. This TCR came from a human donor in a cohort sampled during active COVID-19.

The CDR3 reads as follows: CASSPQGYGANVLTF. The bases read TGTGCCAGCAGTCCCCAGGGATACGGGGCCAACGTCCTGACTTTC. The V and J genes are TRBV2 and TRBJ2-6, and TRBD1 may be the D gene, going by 5 matching bases. From the germline V gene, CDR1 is SNHLY and CDR2 is FYNNEI. V was cut back by 5 bases and J by 4 bases, leaving a gap of 12 bases between them. The CDR3 holds 15 amino acids from the cysteine to the phenylalanine. Left in the record is the CDR3 DNA by itself, 45 bases read in frame from the first base.